The 26 T cell receptor beta chains listed next were all sequenced from one sample in a study of T cell changes during pregnancy in multiple sclerosis. Clones were read by immunoSEQ multiplex PCR, and TCRdb kept only the in-frame ones, dropping some. The top ten clones hold approximately 2.4% of a sample with approximately 70,000 clones, around 90% of them seen once. Here the sequenced sample was peripheral blood, taken in the first trimester of pregnancy. The receptors here all came from a female donor with multiple sclerosis, enrolled in a pregnancy study.

The chain carries TRBV2 and TRBJ2-3; D is undetermined. This CDR3 has 15 residues. Per germline, CDR1 SNHLY and CDR2 FYNNEI. Trimming left V 4 bases short and J 0 bases short, with 11 bases between. CDR3 bases: TGTGCCAGCAGTGTGTTCACACTAAGCACAGATACGCAGTATTTT. Protein: CASSVFTLSTDTQYF.

The chain couples TRBV18 to TRBJ2-2; TRBD1 aligns across 7 bases. This CDR3 is 14 amino acids long. V was pared by 3 bases and J by 6 bases, with 4 bases of the junction left unmatched. Germline assignment: CDR1 KGHSH and CDR2 LQKENI. Here the CDR3 DNA reads TGTGCCAGCTCACCTACAGGGGTTGCCGGGGAGCTGTTTTTT. Residues: CASSPTGVAGELFF.

This clone has only a few counts. The CDR3 loop reads CASSHSDRNYGYTF. The CDR3 DNA follows: TGTGCCAGCAGCCATTCCGACAGAAACTATGGCTACACCTTC. The V and J genes are TRBV7-8 and TRBJ1-2, with D perhaps matching TRBD1 (5 bases). Germline values: CDR1 SGHVS, CDR2 FQNEAQ. This CDR3 region has 14 residues. The V end lost 5 bases, the J end lost 2 bases, and 12 bases lay between the germline ends. The full variable domain, in which reference TRBV7-8 and TRBJ1-2 provide the parts outside the CDR3, is GAGVSQSPRYKVAKRGQDVALRCDPISGHVSLFWYQQALGQGPEFLTYFQNEAQLDKSGLPSDRFFAERPEGSVSTLKIQRTQQEDSAVYLCASSHSDRNYGYTFGSGTRLTVV.

The genes are TRBV6-6 and TRBJ2-1, with D hard to call. The CDR3 runs 11 residues. The V gene lost 5 bases and the J gene lost 4 bases, with 3 bases spanning the gap. CDR1 MNHNY and CDR2 SVGAGI come from the germline V gene (reference sequence). The CDR3 nucleotides read TGTGCCAGCAGTCCATACAATGAGCAGTTCTTC. Translation: CASSPYNEQFF.

The rearrangement uses TRBV9 and TRBJ2-7, with no clear D. Germline CDR1 is SGDLS and CDR2 is YYNGEE. This CDR3 has 13 amino acids. Trimming shortened V by 4 bases and J by 2 bases, and 10 bases separated the two germline ends. The CDR3 nucleotides read TGTGCCAGCAGCTCCGACGGAGCCTACGAGCAGTACTTC. It yields the protein CASSSDGAYEQYF. The full variable domain, completed using reference TRBV9 and TRBJ2-7, is DSGVTQTPKHLITATGQRVTLRCSPRSGDLSVYWYQQSLDQGLQFLIQYYNGEERAKGNILERFSAQQFPDLHSELNLSSLELGDSALYFCASSSDGAYEQYFGPGTRLTVT.

The chain recombines TRBV29-1 with TRBJ2-7, with 9 bases lining up with TRBD1. V gave up 6 bases and J gave up 6 bases; unmatched junction bases: 12. The CDR3 runs to 14 residues. Germline lookup yields CDR1 SQVTM and CDR2 ANQGSEA. CDR3 in DNA: TGCAGCGTCACCCCCCGGGACAGGGTCGGCGAGCAGTACTTC. Encoded protein: CSVTPRDRVGEQYF.

This chain joins TRBV2 and TRBJ2-6, with 11 positions matching TRBD2. This CDR3 has 18 amino acids. V dropped 4 bases and J dropped 4; count of bases not matched to a gene: 9. CDR1 and CDR2 from the germline V gene are SNHLY and FYNNEI. This chain's CDR3 is CASSVGSGRGTGANVLTF. CDR3 in DNA: TGTGCCAGCAGTGTAGGTAGCGGGAGGGGAACCGGGGCCAACGTCCTGACTTTC.

The CDR3 sequence: CASKGLTGQGANEQFF. The CDR3 nucleotides are TGTGCCAGCAAGGGCCTAACGGGACAGGGGGCCAATGAGCAGTTCTTC. The chain has TRBV27 and TRBJ2-1; 12 bases match TRBD1. Germline trimming cut 7 bases from V and 6 bases from J; bases unmatched to any gene: 10. Germline V gene sequence: CDR1 MNHEY, CDR2 SMNVEV (reference sequence). The CDR3 consists of 16 residues.

The rearrangement joins TRBV25-1 to TRBJ1-2, with D maybe TRBD1 (6 bases). Trimming removed 6 bases from V and 7 bases from J, with 21 bases in between. The CDR3 sequence is 15 residues long. Germline V gene lookup returns CDR1 MGHDK and CDR2 SYGVNS. The CDR3 DNA reads as TGTGCCAGCAGGGGGTCGGACAGTCCCAAAGGTGGCTACACCTTC. It codes for CASRGSDSPKGGYTF.

This clone was counted a single time. This rearrangement joins TRBV5-6 to TRBJ2-3; 7 bases match TRBD1. This CDR3 has 13 residues. Germline V gene data show CDR1 as SGHDT and CDR2 as YYEEEE. Trimming at V came to 2 bases and at J to 6 bases, leaving 3 bases not matched to a gene. CDR3 region: CASSLQGQDTQYF. The CDR3 DNA is TGTGCCAGCAGCTTACAGGGGCAGGATACGCAGTATTTT.

The V and J genes are TRBV7-9 and TRBJ2-3, with D possibly being TRBD2 (7 bases). The V end was cut by 1 base, the J end by 4 bases, with 12 bases between. The germline CDR1 and CDR2 sequences are SEHNR and FQNEAQ (reference sequence). The CDR3 runs to 15 residues. CDR3: CASSLGGGPSDTQYF. The CDR3 bases are TGTGCCAGCAGCTTAGGGGGGGGGCCATCAGATACGCAGTATTTT.

The V call is TRBV28, the J call TRBJ1-1, with D tentatively TRBD1 (5 bases). V shed 2 bases and J shed 5 bases, with 12 bases lying between them. CDR3 length: 14 residues. Germline V gene data show CDR1 as MDHEN and CDR2 as SYDVKM. The CDR3 DNA reads as TGTGCCAGCAGTTTACTCGGGGGGGGAACTGAAGCTTTCTTT. This encodes CASSLLGGGTEAFF. The full variable domain, with the rest looked up from reference TRBV28 and TRBJ1-1, is DVKVTQSSRYLVKRTGEKVFLECVQDMDHENMFWYRQDPGLGLRLIYFSYDVKMKEKGDIPEGYSVSREKKERFSLILESASTNQTSMYLCASSLLGGGTEAFFGQGTRLTVV.

The gene calls are TRBV28 and TRBJ2-3; tentative D call: TRBD1 (5 bases). Germline CDR1 reads MDHEN; CDR2 reads SYDVKM. The CDR3 contains 15 residues. The germline V and J ends were trimmed by 5 bases and 1 base, with 13 bases remaining between them. CDR3 coding DNA: TGTGCCAGCAGTCCTAGGGGCAGCCGCACAGATACGCAGTATTTT. Protein sequence: CASSPRGSRTDTQYF.

The V call is TRBV11-3, the J call TRBJ2-3; TRBD1 agrees at 7 bases. V was pared by 6 bases and J by 2 bases, with 2 bases of the junction left unmatched. Per the germline V gene, CDR1 is SGHNT and CDR2 is YENEEA. The CDR3 length is 13 residues. CDR3 sequence (DNA): TGTGCCAGCAGGACAGGGAACACAGATACGCAGTATTTT. Translated, it gives CASRTGNTDTQYF.

This chain uses TRBV30 with TRBJ1-2; TRBD1 matches at 10 bases. The length of the CDR3 is 14 residues. V gave up 2 bases and J gave up 7 bases; unmatched junction bases: 7. CDR1 is GTSNPN, CDR2 SVGIG, per germline (reference sequence). This chain's CDR3 is CAWSPDRGSGGYTF. Here the CDR3 DNA reads TGTGCCTGGAGTCCGGACAGGGGGTCAGGTGGCTACACCTTC.

The rearrangement links TRBV5-1 to TRBJ2-3; 9 positions agree with TRBD1. Germline V gives CDR1 SGHRS, CDR2 YFSETQ. V was pared by 1 base and J by 3 bases, with 15 bases of the junction left unmatched. The CDR3 has 19 residues. CDR3 DNA sequence: TGCGCCAGCAGCTTGAGATGGACAGGGGAGACACAGCGGACAGATACGCAGTATTTT. Its translation is CASSLRWTGETQRTDTQYF. Full variable domain (outside the CDR3, taken from reference TRBV5-1 and TRBJ2-3): KAGVTQTPRYLIKTRGQQVTLSCSPISGHRSVSWYQQTPGQGLQFLFEYFSETQRNKGNFPGRFSGRQFSNSRSEMNVSTLELGDSALYLCASSLRWTGETQRTDTQYFGPGTRLTVL.

This clone was seen a single time. This chain connects TRBV6-4 to TRBJ2-3; D unresolved. From germline, CDR1 is MRHNA and CDR2 SNTAGT. The V end was cut by 5 bases, the J end by 2 bases, with 8 bases between. The CDR3 length is 13 residues. In nucleotides, the CDR3 is TGTGCCAGCAGTCACACAGCCACAGATACGCAGTATTTT. Its protein product is CASSHTATDTQYF.

This sequence joins TRBV9 and TRBJ1-2; D call uncertain. The length of the CDR3 is 15 residues. Germline values: CDR1 SGDLS, CDR2 YYNGEE. V lost 0 bases and J 0 bases, leaving 9 bases between the germline ends. The CDR3 DNA reads as TGTGCCAGCAGCGTAGGGGTAGGAGCTAACTATGGCTACACCTTC. This codes for CASSVGVGANYGYTF.

The chain combines TRBV9 with TRBJ2-7; a possible D gene is TRBD1 (7 bases). The CDR3 extends over 14 amino acids. Trimming pared 4 bases from V and 2 bases from J, leaving 13 bases between. CDR1 is SGDLS, CDR2 YYNGEE, per germline. CDR3 sequence: CASSPTGRTYEQYF. The CDR3 DNA follows: TGTGCCAGCAGCCCGACAGGGAGGACCTACGAGCAGTACTTC. Full variable domain (missing parts from reference TRBV9 and TRBJ2-7): DSGVTQTPKHLITATGQRVTLRCSPRSGDLSVYWYQQSLDQGLQFLIQYYNGEERAKGNILERFSAQQFPDLHSELNLSSLELGDSALYFCASSPTGRTYEQYFGPGTRLTVT.

This chain uses TRBV2 with TRBJ1-5; possibly TRBD1 for D (6 bases). The CDR3 spans 16 residues. Trimming took 2 bases from V and 0 from J, leaving 11 bases between them. Germline V gene sequence: CDR1 SNHLY, CDR2 FYNNEI. CDR3 bases: TGTGCCAGCAGTGAAACAACAGGGAGTAGCAATCAGCCCCAGCATTTT. Protein: CASSETTGSSNQPQHF.

The V gene is TRBV11-2, the J gene TRBJ2-7, with D perhaps matching TRBD1 (6 bases). The V end was cut by 0 bases, the J end by 6 bases, with 12 bases between. In germline, CDR1 is SGHAT, CDR2 FQNNGV. The CDR3 length is 14 residues. CDR3 DNA: TGTGCCAGCAGCTTAGAGAACAGGGTTGGCGAGCAGTACTTC. Translated: CASSLENRVGEQYF.

J is TRBJ1-5 and V is TRBV5-6, with a possible D match to TRBD1 (5 bases). Trimming removed 0 bases from V and 1 base from J, with 11 bases in between. The CDR3 contains 16 residues. The V gene's germline CDR1 is SGHDT and CDR2 YYEEEE. CDR3 nucleotide sequence: TGTGCCAGCAGCTTGGGGCGGGGCCTGAGCAATCAGCCCCAGCATTTT. Encoded protein: CASSLGRGLSNQPQHF.

The chain employs TRBV11-2 and TRBJ1-4; 11 nucleotides line up with TRBD1. The trim removed 4 bases at V and 8 bases at J, leaving 15 bases unmatched. This CDR3 spans 18 amino acids. CDR1 and CDR2 from the germline V gene are SGHAT and FQNNGV. The CDR3 is CASSSVRREGTGGEKLFF. CDR3 nucleotides: TGTGCCAGCAGCTCCGTGCGGAGGGAAGGGACAGGGGGAGAAAAACTGTTTTTT.

This chain uses TRBV6-5 with TRBJ2-2, with TRBD1 matching 8 bases. V lost 2 bases to trimming and J lost 4 bases; unmatched junction nucleotides: 3. The CDR3 is 15 amino acids. Germline-derived CDR1 and CDR2 are MNHEY and SVGAGI. The CDR3 is CASSYVTGGTGELFF. In DNA form, the CDR3 reads TGTGCCAGCAGTTACGTAACAGGGGGCACCGGGGAGCTGTTTTTT.

This chain connects TRBV7-8 to TRBJ2-1; TRBD2 matches at 8 bases. Germline V gene lookup returns CDR1 SGHVS and CDR2 FQNEAQ. The CDR3 is 16 amino acids. With 1 base clipped from V and 4 bases from J, the junction kept 6 bases outside the gene matches. The CDR3 DNA reads TGTGCCAGCAGCTTAGGGGCTGGCGGGGGGTACAATGAGCAGTTCTTC. It encodes CASSLGAGGGYNEQFF.

This clone was recorded a few times. The chain recombines TRBV29-1 with TRBJ2-7; 7 bases line up with TRBD1. Germline values: CDR1 SQVTM, CDR2 ANQGSEA. J lost 3 bases, V lost 5 bases, and 7 bases had no gene match. The CDR3 is 13 amino acids. Here the CDR3 DNA reads TGCAGCGTTAGGGTGACAGGGAACTACGAGCAGTACTTC. Translating it yields CSVRVTGNYEQYF.